Given below is one T cell receptor (beta chain) in context. The germline CDR1 and CDR2 sequences are SQVTM and ANQGSEA. The CDR3 loop spans 11 amino acids. Trimming stripped 2 bases from V and 11 bases from J, with 12 bases between. Authors' data handling: Amplification from reference gene primers served as the basis for estimated nucleated cell counts. Clones were sequenced by immunoSEQ multiplex PCR, and TCRdb holds only the in-frame ones, with some missing. The V and J calls and the clone size are those of that table, but D and trimming were determined from the DNA. The table has hundreds of thousands of clones, just over 85% seen once. This record belongs to a study of blood T cell repertoires in COVID-19. Overall study context: Samples representing acute and convalescent COVID-19 were sourced from the United States, Italy and Spain.

The sample was peripheral blood. J is TRBJ1-2 and V is TRBV29-1; D uncertain. This sequence was found in a man older than 75 with acute or convalescent COVID-19. CDR3 bases: TGCAGCGTTGAACGCGGGTCGAATTACACCTTC. The encoded protein is CSVERGSNYTF.